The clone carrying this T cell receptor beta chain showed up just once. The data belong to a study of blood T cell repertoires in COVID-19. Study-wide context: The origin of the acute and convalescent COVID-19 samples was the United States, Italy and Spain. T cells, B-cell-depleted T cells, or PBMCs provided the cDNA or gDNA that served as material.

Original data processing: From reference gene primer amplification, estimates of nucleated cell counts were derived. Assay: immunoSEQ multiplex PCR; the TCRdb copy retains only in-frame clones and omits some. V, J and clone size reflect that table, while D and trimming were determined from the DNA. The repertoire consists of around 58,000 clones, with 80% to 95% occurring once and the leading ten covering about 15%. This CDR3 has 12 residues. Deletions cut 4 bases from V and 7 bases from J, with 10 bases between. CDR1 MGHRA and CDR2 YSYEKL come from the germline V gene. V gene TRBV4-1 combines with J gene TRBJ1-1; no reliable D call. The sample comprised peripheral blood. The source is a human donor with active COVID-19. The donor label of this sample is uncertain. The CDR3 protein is CASSPLEGEAFF. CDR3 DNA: TGCGCCAGCAGCCCACTTGAGGGTGAAGCTTTCTTT.